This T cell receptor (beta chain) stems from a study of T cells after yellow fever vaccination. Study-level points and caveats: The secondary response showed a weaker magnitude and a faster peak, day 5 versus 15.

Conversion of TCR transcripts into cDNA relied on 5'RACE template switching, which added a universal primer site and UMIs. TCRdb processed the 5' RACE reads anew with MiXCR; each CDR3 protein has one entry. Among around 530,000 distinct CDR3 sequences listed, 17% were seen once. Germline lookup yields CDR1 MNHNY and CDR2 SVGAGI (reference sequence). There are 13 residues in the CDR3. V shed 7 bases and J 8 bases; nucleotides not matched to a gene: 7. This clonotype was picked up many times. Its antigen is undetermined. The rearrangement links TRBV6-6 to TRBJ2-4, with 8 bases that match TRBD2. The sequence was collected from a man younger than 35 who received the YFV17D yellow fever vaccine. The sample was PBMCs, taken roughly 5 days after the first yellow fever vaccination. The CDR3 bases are TGTGCCAGCACCCACGGGGGGGCGGACATTCAGTACTTC. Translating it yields CASTHGGADIQYF.